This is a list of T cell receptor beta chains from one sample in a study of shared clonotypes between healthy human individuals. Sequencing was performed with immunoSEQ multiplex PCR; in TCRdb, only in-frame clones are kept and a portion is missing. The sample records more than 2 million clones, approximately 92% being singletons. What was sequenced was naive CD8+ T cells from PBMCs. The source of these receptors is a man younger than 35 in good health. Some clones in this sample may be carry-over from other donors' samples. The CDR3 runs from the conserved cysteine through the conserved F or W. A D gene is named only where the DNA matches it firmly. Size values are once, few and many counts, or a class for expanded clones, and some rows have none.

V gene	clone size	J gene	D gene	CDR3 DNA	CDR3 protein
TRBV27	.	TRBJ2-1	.	TGTGCCAGCAGTTTAGTTACCCTTCACTCCTACAATGAGCAGTTCTTC	CASSLVTLHSYNEQFF
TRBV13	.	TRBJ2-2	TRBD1	TGTGCCAGCAGCGGCCGGGACAGGGTTGGGGGCACCGGGGAGCTGTTTTTT	CASSGRDRVGGTGELFF
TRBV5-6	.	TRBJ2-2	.	TGTGCCAGCAGCTTGGTCGGCAGATTATTAGCCGGGGAGCTGTTTTTT	CASSLVGRLLAGELFF
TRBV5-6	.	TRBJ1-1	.	TGTGCCAGCAGCGCCCCAGGGTTGGGTGAAGCTTTCTTT	CASSAPGLGEAFF
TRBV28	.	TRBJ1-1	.	TGTGCCAGCAGTTTATCCCCTGTAAGGATTGGAACTGAAGCTTTCTTT	CASSLSPVRIGTEAFF
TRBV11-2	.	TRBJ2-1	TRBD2	TGTGCCAGCAGCTCTTATACTAGCGGGAGGGCGACCGAGCAGTTCTTC	CASSSYTSGRATEQFF
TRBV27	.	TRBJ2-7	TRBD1	TGTGCCAGCAGTACTCCCAGGACAGGGTTTTACGAGCAGTACTTC	CASSTPRTGFYEQYF
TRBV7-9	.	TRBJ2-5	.	TGTGCCAGCAGCACCGGACAAATCCTAGGGGCCCAGTACTTC	CASSTGQILGAQYF
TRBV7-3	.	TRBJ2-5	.	TGTGCCAGCAGCTCCCTAGCCGGGAGTGCAGAGACCCAGTACTTC	CASSSLAGSAETQYF
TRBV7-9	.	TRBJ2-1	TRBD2	TGTGCCAGCAGCTTACCCAGCCTAGCGGGAGTCGTTGAGCAGTTCTTC	CASSLPSLAGVVEQFF
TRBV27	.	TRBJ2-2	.	TGTGCCAGCAGTTTATTTAGTCTAGCAGGGGGGGCCGGGGAGCTGTTTTTT	CASSLFSLAGGAGELFF
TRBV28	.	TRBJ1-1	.	TGTGCCAGCTCGTGGGTGAACACTGAAGCTTTCTTT	CASSWVNTEAFF
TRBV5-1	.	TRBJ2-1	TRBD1	TGCGCCAGCAGCTTGAGCGACAGGGCGGATGAGCAGTTCTTC	CASSLSDRADEQFF
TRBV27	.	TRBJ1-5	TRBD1	TGTGCCAGCAGTCCAGGGACAGGGTTCAATCAGCCCCAGCATTTT	CASSPGTGFNQPQHF
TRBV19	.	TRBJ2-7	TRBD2	TGTGCCAGTAGTATCGGGACTAGCGGAATCAACTACGAGCAGTACTTC	CASSIGTSGINYEQYF
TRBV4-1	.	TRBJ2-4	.	TGCGCCAGCAGCCAAGATCTTGGTCCAGGTTTAGCCAAAAACATTCAGTACTTC	CASSQDLGPGLAKNIQYF
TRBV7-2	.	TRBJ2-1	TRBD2	TGTGCCAGCAGCTTAATCGCTAGCGGGGTTAACGCCGTGTTCTTC	CASSLIASGVNAVFF
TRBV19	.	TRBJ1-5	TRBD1	TGTGCCAGTAGACTGACAGGGGTAGGCAATCAGCCCCAGCATTTT	CASRLTGVGNQPQHF
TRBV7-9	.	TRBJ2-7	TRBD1	TGTGCCAGCAGCCCCCGGGACAGCCCCCACGAGCAGTACTTC	CASSPRDSPHEQYF
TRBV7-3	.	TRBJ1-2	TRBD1	TGTGCCAGCAGCCTCAGGGGGGATCTCAACTATGGTGGCTACACCTTC	CASSLRGDLNYGGYTF
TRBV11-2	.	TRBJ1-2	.	TGTGCCAGCAGCTTGTACAGAAGCTATGGCTACACCTTC	CASSLYRSYGYTF
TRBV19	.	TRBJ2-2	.	TGTGCCAGTAGGGTCCGTGGTTCCGGGGAGCTGTTTTTT	CASRVRGSGELFF
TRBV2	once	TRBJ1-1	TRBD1	TGTGCCAGCAGGGGTTTTACAGGGGGCACTGAAGCTTTCTTT	CASRGFTGGTEAFF